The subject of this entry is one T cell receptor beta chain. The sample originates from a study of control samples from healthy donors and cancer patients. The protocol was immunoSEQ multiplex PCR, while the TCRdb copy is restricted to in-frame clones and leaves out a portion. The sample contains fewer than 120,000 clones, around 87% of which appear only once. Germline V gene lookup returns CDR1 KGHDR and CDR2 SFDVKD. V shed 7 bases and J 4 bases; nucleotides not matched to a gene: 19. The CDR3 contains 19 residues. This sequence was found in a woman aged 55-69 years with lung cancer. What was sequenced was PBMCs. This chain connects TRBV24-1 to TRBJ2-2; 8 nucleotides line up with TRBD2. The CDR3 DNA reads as TGTGCCACCAGGGGGGGTCCGGCTAGCGGGCTGAAGGGCACCGGGGAGCTGTTTTTT. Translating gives CATRGGPASGLKGTGELFF.